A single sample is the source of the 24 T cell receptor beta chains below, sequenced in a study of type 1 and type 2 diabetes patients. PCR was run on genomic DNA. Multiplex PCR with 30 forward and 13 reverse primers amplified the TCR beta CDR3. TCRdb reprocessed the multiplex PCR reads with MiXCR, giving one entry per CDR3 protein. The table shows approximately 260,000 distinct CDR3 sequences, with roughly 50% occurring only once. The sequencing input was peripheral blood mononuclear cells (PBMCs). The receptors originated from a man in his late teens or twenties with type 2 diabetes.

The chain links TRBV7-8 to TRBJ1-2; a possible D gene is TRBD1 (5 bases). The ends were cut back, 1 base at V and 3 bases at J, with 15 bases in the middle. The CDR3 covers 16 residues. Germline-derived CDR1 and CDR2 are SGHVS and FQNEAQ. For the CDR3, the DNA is TGTGCCAGCAGCTTAGGAGGGGAGGAGGTGGACTATGGCTACACCTTC. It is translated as CASSLGGEEVDYGYTF.

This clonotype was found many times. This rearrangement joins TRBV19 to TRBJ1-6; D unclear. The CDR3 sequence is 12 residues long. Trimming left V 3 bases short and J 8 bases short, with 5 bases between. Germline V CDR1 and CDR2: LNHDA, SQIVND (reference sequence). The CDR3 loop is CASSIRDSPLHF. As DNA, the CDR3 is TGTGCCAGTAGTATTCGGGATTCACCCCTCCACTTT. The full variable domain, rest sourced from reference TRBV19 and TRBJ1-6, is DGGITQSPKYLFRKEGQNVTLSCEQNLNHDAMYWYRQDPGQGLRLIYYSQIVNDFQKGDIAEGYSVSREKKESFPLTVTSAQKNPTAFYLCASSIRDSPLHFGNGTRLTVT.

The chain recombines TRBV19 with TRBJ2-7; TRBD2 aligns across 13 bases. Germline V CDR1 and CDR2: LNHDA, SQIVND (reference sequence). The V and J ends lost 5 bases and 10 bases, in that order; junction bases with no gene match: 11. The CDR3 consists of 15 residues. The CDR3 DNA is TGTGCCAGTAGTGGGCCCGGACTAGCGGGAGTGGAACAGTACTTC. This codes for CASSGPGLAGVEQYF.

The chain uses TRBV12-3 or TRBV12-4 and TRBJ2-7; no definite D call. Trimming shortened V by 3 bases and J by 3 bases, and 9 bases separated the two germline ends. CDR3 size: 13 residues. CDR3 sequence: CASSFSYGYEQYF. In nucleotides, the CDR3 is TGTGCCAGCAGTTTTTCGTACGGCTACGAGCAGTACTTC.

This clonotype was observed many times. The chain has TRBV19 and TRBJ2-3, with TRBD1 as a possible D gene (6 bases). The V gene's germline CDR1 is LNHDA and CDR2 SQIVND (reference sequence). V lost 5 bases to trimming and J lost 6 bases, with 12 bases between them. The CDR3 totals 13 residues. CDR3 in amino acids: CASSSTGTDTQYF. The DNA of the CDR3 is TGTGCCAGTAGTTCCACAGGGACGGATACGCAGTATTTT. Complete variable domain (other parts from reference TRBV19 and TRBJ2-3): DGGITQSPKYLFRKEGQNVTLSCEQNLNHDAMYWYRQDPGQGLRLIYYSQIVNDFQKGDIAEGYSVSREKKESFPLTVTSAQKNPTAFYLCASSSTGTDTQYFGPGTRLTVL.

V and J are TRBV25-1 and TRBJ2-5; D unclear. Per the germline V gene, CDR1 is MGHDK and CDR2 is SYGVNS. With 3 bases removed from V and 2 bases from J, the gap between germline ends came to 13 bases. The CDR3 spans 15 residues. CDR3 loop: CASSDRPLGQETQYF. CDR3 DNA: TGTGCCAGCAGTGACAGGCCATTAGGGCAAGAGACCCAGTACTTC.

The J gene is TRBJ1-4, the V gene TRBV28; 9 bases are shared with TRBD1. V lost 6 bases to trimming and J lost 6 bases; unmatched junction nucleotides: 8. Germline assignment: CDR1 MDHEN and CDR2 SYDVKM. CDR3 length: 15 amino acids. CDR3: CASSTKTGGYEKLFF. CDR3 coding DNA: TGTGCCAGCAGCACAAAGACAGGGGGGTATGAAAAACTGTTTTTT.

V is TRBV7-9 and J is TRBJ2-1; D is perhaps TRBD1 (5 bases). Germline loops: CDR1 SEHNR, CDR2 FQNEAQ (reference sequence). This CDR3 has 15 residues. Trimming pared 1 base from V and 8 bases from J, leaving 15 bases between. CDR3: CASSLVGSRVYEQFF. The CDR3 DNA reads TGTGCCAGCAGCTTAGTAGGCTCCAGGGTCTATGAGCAGTTCTTC.

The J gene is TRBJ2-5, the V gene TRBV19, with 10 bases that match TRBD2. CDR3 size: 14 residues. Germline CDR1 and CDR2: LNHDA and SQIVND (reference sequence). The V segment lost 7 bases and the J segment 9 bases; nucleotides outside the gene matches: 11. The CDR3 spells CASTSGRLGEAQYF. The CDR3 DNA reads TGTGCCAGTACTAGCGGGAGATTAGGGGAGGCCCAGTACTTC.

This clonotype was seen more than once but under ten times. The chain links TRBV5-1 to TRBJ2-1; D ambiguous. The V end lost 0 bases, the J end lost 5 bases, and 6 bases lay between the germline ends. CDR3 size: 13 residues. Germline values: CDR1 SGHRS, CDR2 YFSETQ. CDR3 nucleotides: TGCGCCAGCAGCTTGGGAACGGACAATGAGCAGTTCTTC. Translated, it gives CASSLGTDNEQFF.

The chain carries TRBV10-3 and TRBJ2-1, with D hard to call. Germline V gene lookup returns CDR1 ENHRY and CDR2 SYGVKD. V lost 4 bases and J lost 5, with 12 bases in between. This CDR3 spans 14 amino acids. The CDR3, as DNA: TGTGCCATCAGTGCTACTGATCGTGACAATGAGCAGTTCTTC. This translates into CAISATDRDNEQFF.

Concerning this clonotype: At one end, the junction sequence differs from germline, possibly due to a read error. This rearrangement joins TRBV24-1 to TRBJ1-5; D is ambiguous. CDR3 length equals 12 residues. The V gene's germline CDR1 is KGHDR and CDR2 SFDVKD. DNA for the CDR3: TGTGACACCAGTGAGGGTAGTCAGCCCCAGCATTTT. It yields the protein CDTSEGSQPQHF.

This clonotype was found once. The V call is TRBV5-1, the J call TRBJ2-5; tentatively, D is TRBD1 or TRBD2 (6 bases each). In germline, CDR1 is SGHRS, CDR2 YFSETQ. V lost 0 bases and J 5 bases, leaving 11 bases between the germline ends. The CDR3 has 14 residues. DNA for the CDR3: TGCGCCAGCAGCTTGGCAGGGGACTGGGAGACCCAGTACTTC. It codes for CASSLAGDWETQYF.

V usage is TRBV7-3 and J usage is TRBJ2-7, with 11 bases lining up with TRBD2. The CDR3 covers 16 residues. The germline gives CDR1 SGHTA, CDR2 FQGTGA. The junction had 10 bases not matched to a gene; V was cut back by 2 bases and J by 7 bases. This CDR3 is CASSLLVLAGGYEQYF. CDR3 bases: TGTGCCAGCAGCTTATTGGTCCTAGCGGGGGGTTATGAGCAGTACTTC.

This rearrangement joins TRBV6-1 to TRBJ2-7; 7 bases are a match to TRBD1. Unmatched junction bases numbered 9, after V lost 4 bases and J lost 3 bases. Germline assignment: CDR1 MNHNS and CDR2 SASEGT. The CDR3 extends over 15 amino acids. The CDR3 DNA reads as TGTGCCAGCAGTGGGGAACCGGGACAGAGCTACGAGCAGTACTTC. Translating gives CASSGEPGQSYEQYF.

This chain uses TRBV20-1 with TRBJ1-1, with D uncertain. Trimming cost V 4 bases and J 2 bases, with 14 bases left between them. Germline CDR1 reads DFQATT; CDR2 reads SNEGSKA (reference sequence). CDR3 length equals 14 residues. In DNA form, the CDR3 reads TGCAGTGCTAAAGACTACCAGGTAAACACTGAAGCTTTCTTT. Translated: CSAKDYQVNTEAFF.

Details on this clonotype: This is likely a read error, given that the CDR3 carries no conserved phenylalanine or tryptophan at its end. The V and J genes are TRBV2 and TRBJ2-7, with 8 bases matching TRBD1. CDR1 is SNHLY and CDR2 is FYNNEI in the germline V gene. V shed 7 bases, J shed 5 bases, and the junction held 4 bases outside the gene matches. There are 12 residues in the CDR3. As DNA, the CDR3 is TGTGCCAGCAATCGGGACAGGAACGAGCAGTACCTC. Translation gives CASNRDRNEQYL.

Here the CDR3 DNA reads TGCAGTGCTAGAGGGTACCCTTTACTAGCGGGAGGGCCAAGCACAGATACGCAGTATTTT. Its protein product is CSARGYPLLAGGPSTDTQYF. The chain links TRBV20-1 to TRBJ2-3; 13 bases fit TRBD2. This CDR3 spans 20 amino acids. CDR1 and CDR2 (germline): DFQATT, SNEGSKA (reference sequence). Trimming cost V 1 base and J 0 bases; bases outside gene matches: 13.

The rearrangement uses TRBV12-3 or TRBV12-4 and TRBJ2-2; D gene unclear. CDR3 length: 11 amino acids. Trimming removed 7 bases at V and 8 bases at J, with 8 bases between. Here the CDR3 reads CASTDGGELFF. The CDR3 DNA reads TGTGCCAGCACTGATGGAGGGGAGCTGTTTTTT.

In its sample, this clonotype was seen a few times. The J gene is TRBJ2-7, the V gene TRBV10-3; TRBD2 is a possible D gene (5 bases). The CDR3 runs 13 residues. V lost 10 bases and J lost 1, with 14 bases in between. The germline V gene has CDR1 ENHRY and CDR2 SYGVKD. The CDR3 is CANRAGSSYEQYF. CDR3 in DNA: TGTGCCAACCGGGCGGGCAGTTCCTACGAGCAGTACTTC.

As DNA, the CDR3 is TGTGCCAGCAGCTTGGAAGTCGAGCAGTACTTC. This sequence encodes CASSLEVEQYF. The rearrangement joins TRBV7-3 to TRBJ2-7; D is unclear. V lost 3 bases, J lost 6 bases, and 6 bases lay in between. The CDR3 is 11 amino acids. Per the germline V gene, CDR1 is SGHTA and CDR2 is FQGTGA.

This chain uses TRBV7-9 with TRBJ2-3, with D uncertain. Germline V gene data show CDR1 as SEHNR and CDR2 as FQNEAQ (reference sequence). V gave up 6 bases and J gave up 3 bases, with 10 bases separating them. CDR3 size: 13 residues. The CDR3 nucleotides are TGTGCCAGCAGTGCGGTCAGTACAGATACGCAGTATTTT. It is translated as CASSAVSTDTQYF.

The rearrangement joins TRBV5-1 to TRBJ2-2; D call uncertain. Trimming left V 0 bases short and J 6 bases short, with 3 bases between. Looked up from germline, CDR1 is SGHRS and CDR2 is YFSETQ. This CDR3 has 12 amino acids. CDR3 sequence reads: CASSLEAGELFF. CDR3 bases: TGCGCCAGCAGCTTGGAGGCCGGGGAGCTGTTTTTT.

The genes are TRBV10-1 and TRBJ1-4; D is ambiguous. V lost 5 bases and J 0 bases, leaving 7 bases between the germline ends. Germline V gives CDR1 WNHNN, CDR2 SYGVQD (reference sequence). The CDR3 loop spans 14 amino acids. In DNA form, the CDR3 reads TGCGCCAGCAGTTTGGATACAACTAATGAAAAACTGTTTTTT. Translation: CASSLDTTNEKLFF.